These 15 T cell receptor beta chains were all obtained from the same sample, sequenced in a study of CXCR3-negative and CXCR3-positive naive CD8 T cells (dated 2019 in TCRdb). The sequencing machine was a NextSeq 550. The Human TCR Profiling Kit (MiLaboratory) was used to make UMI-labeled 5' RACE TRB cDNA libraries. After TCRdb reprocessed the reads, each CDR3 protein sequence was kept as one row, without DNA. The table kept for this sample lists about 30,000 distinct CDR3 sequences. Clones ranked in the top ten supply roughly a tenth of the sample. The sample consisted of memory CD8+ T cells from blood. What this sample's cell subset or site label stands for: conventional CD8+ memory T cells (TMEM), sorted as controls. The receptors shown here come from a human donor in good health. Some clones in this sample may be carry-over from other donors' samples.

This sequence joins TRBV7-2 and TRBJ1-1. This CDR3 spans 15 amino acids. Germline V CDR1 and CDR2: SGHTA, FQGNSA. CDR3 sequence: CASSRQWVANTEAFF.

The rearrangement joins TRBV3-1 to TRBJ2-7. Germline V gives CDR1 LGHDT, CDR2 YNNKEL (reference sequence). This CDR3 has 15 residues. CDR3 in amino acids: CASSQYGQGSYEQYF.

The chain couples TRBV12-5 to TRBJ2-7; TCRdb reports TRBD2, a call that lacks DNA to check it against. This CDR3 region has 16 residues. Germline V gene sequence: CDR1 LGHNT, CDR2 FRNRAP. The CDR3 reads CASGSLPGLLSYEQYF.

The rearrangement links TRBV5-5 to TRBJ2-3; TCRdb names TRBD2, which stays unverified in the absence of DNA. The CDR3 is 14 residues long. CDR1 is SGHKS and CDR2 is YYEKEE in the germline V gene (reference sequence). CDR3 in amino acids: CASRPPSSTDTQYF.

This chain connects TRBV7-9 to TRBJ2-5; lacking DNA, the TRBD2 call made by TCRdb goes unchecked. CDR1 and CDR2 (germline): SEHNR, FQNEAQ (reference sequence). This CDR3 spans 16 amino acids. The CDR3 region is CASSATEAAYQETQYF.

V and J are TRBV30 and TRBJ1-6. This CDR3 region has 14 residues. From germline, CDR1 is GTSNPN and CDR2 SVGIG (reference sequence). CDR3 in amino acids: CAWSPGLINSPLHF.

This chain joins TRBV15 and TRBJ2-1; the TRBD2 assignment by TCRdb is unverifiable without DNA. This CDR3 has 13 amino acids. Germline assignment: CDR1 LNHNV and CDR2 YYDKDF (reference sequence). CDR3 loop: CATRWAPRNEQFF.

The chain employs TRBV28 and TRBJ2-7; TCRdb's D gene call, TRBD2, goes unchecked for lack of DNA. This CDR3 is 16 amino acids long. Germline CDR1 MDHEN, CDR2 SYDVKM. CDR3 in amino acids: CASSPGDSGLAYEQYF.

V is TRBV6-5 and J is TRBJ1-2; there is no DNA to check the TCRdb D call of TRBD1. This CDR3 spans 14 amino acids. The germline gives CDR1 MNHEY, CDR2 SVGAGI. CDR3 protein: CASSYSGENYGYTF.

The chain has TRBV28 and TRBJ1-5. Germline V gives CDR1 MDHEN, CDR2 SYDVKM. This CDR3 has 14 residues. This CDR3 reads CASSFGELNQPQHF.

This sequence joins TRBV29-1 and TRBJ2-7; TCRdb picks TRBD2, but there is no DNA to check that call. The germline gives CDR1 SQVTM, CDR2 ANQGSEA. This CDR3 comprises 11 residues. Here the CDR3 reads CSAQLGYEQYF.

The rearrangement uses TRBV19 and TRBJ2-7; lacking DNA, the TRBD1 call made by TCRdb goes unchecked. The CDR3 loop spans 14 amino acids. The germline V gene has CDR1 LNHDA and CDR2 SQIVND (reference sequence). CDR3 amino acids: CASSMFGGHYEQYF.

The chain employs TRBV6-2 or TRBV6-3 and TRBJ2-5. Germline CDR1 and CDR2: MNHEY and SVGEGT. The CDR3 is 13 amino acids. CDR3 sequence: CASSLTEIETQYF.

V and J are TRBV28 and TRBJ2-7; TCRdb's D call of TRBD1 is untestable without DNA. The CDR3 is 15 residues long. The germline gives CDR1 MDHEN, CDR2 SYDVKM. The CDR3 loop is CASTLGDRVSYEQYF.

CDR3 loop: CSVEGQTLFYGYTF. This chain connects TRBV29-1 to TRBJ1-2; as DNA is missing, the TRBD1 call by TCRdb cannot be tested. Germline CDR1 reads SQVTM; CDR2 reads ANQGSEA. There are 14 residues in the CDR3. Combining the CDR3 with reference TRBV29-1 and TRBJ1-2 gives the whole variable domain SAVISQKPSRDICQRGTSLTIQCQVDSQVTMMFWYRQQPGQSLTLIATANQGSEATYESGFVIDKFPISRPNLTFSTLTVSNMSPEDSSIYLCSVEGQTLFYGYTFGSGTRLTVV.